The clone carrying this T cell receptor beta chain has a handful of counts. The antigen is unknown. Trimming shortened V by 3 bases and J by 2 bases, and 4 bases separated the two germline ends. The CDR3 loop spans 12 amino acids. The data derive from a study of CD8 T cells in Susac syndrome. General study results and limits: The study admitted that it had a relatively small number of individuals in its TCR sequencing and HLA analysis.

Reverse transcription of roughly 0.5 to 1 ug RNA was performed with random hexamers. TCRdb used MiXCR to reprocess the immunoSEQ multiplex PCR reads, holding one entry per CDR3 protein. This sample has approximately 200,000 distinct CDR3 sequences, with more than 90% found just once. FACS enriched CD8+ TEMRA cells, while bulk CD8+ and CD4+ were negatively isolated. What was sequenced was CD4+ T cells from PBMCs. The V and J genes are TRBV12-3 or TRBV12-4 and TRBJ1-1; D is unresolved. This clonotype was sampled from a human donor with multiple sclerosis. The CDR3 DNA sequence: TGTGCCAGCAGTTTTTCCAACACTGAAGCTTTCTTT. It translates to CASSFSNTEAFF.